This record looks at one T cell receptor (beta chain) sequence and its context. These data originate in a study of blood T cell repertoires in COVID-19. Whole-study context: Samples taken during acute and convalescent COVID-19 were collected in the United States, Italy and Spain. PBMCs, B-cell-depleted T cells, or T cells were the source of the cDNA or gDNA that made up the material.

Looked up from germline, CDR1 is SGHNT and CDR2 is YYREEE (reference sequence). The length of the CDR3 is 15 residues. V was trimmed by 3 bases and J by 5 bases, leaving 14 bases between them. Original analysis: Nucleated cell counts were estimated from reference gene primer amplification. TCRdb keeps only in-frame clones here, not all; method: immunoSEQ multiplex PCR. For V, J and clone size, that table is used; D and trimming come from the DNA. The data show roughly 180,000 clones, approximately 85% seen once. The sequenced sample consisted of peripheral blood. The J gene is TRBJ2-2, the V gene TRBV5-4; D remains ambiguous. This receptor was obtained from a man in his sixties who had recovered from COVID-19. The CDR3: CASSWRNGGTGELFF. CDR3 nucleotide sequence: TGTGCCAGCAGCTGGAGAAATGGCGGAACCGGGGAGCTGTTTTTT.